This passage covers 24 T cell receptor beta chains from one sample sequenced in a study of CD8+ T cells in alopecia areata. In each case, RNA was isolated and then reverse transcribed into cDNA as the sequencing template. The data were produced by immunoSEQ multiplex PCR, yet TCRdb's version contains in-frame clones alone and is incomplete. The sample shows about 150,000 clones, roughly 50% of them seen only once. Sequenced material: CD4+ T cells sorted from blood. The receptors shown here come from a human donor with alopecia areata.

This clone was observed a handful of times. The chain is built from TRBV25-1 and TRBJ1-1; D is undetermined. The germline V gene has CDR1 MGHDK and CDR2 SYGVNS. V lost 6 bases and J 4 bases, leaving 12 bases between the germline ends. This CDR3 has 13 residues. CDR3 sequence: CASSDGLVTEAFF. CDR3 in DNA: TGTGCCAGCAGCGACGGACTCGTCACTGAAGCTTTCTTT.

CDR3 nucleotides: TGTGCCAGCAGTGAGGCAGGGACTTCCACAGATACGCAGTATTTT. This encodes CASSEAGTSTDTQYF. This sequence joins TRBV6-1 and TRBJ2-3, with a weak D call TRBD2 (6 bases). The CDR3 consists of 15 residues. The germline CDR1 and CDR2 sequences are MNHNS and SASEGT. Trimming shortened V by 3 bases and J by 2 bases, and 12 bases separated the two germline ends.

The chain recombines TRBV29-1 with TRBJ2-2; tentative D call: TRBD1 (6 bases). This CDR3 spans 16 amino acids. The V gene lost 2 bases and the J gene lost 0 bases, with 13 bases spanning the gap. Per the germline V gene, CDR1 is SQVTM and CDR2 is ANQGSEA. CDR3 residues: CSVELVDRPNTGELFF. DNA of the CDR3: TGCAGCGTTGAATTGGTAGACAGGCCGAACACCGGGGAGCTGTTTTTT.

The chain joins TRBV15 to TRBJ1-5; D is perhaps TRBD1 (6 bases). The CDR3 sequence is 17 residues long. V was shortened by 1 base and J by 5 bases, with 18 bases between the two germline ends. The germline gives CDR1 LNHNV, CDR2 YYDKDF (reference sequence). The CDR3 loop reads CATSRGWPAEGDQPQHF. The CDR3 nucleotides are TGTGCCACCAGCAGAGGGTGGCCAGCGGAGGGGGATCAGCCCCAGCATTTT.

About this clone itself: Mismatch with germline at one junction end may stem from a read error. The chain has TRBV29-1 and TRBJ1-2; D gene uncertain. Germline values: CDR1 SQVTM, CDR2 ANQGSEA. The CDR3 runs to 12 residues. The CDR3 loop is CSVESSDYGYTF. As DNA, the CDR3 is TGCAGCGTTGAAAGCAGTGACTACGGCTACACCTTC.

The J gene is TRBJ1-1, the V gene TRBV11-2; D remains ambiguous. Germline values: CDR1 SGHAT, CDR2 FQNNGV. V was shortened by 5 bases and J by 4 bases, with 11 bases between the two germline ends. CDR3 length: 13 amino acids. In nucleotides, the CDR3 is TGTGCCAGCAGCCAAAGCGGTGGCACTGAAGCTTTCTTT. Its translation is CASSQSGGTEAFF.

This CDR3 is CASSPASSSTDTQYF. CDR3 DNA sequence: TGTGCCAGCAGCCCCGCCTCCTCTAGCACAGATACGCAGTATTTT. The genes are TRBV7-3 and TRBJ2-3; D is undetermined. Germline V gene sequence: CDR1 SGHTA, CDR2 FQGTGA. The germline V and J ends were trimmed by 5 bases and 0 bases, with 12 bases remaining between them. The CDR3 is 15 residues long.

This clone was seen only a few times. The CDR3 sequence: CAIAKGSSYEQYF. The CDR3 DNA reads TGTGCCATTGCCAAGGGTAGCTCCTACGAGCAGTACTTC. This chain joins TRBV6-6 and TRBJ2-7; D uncertain. The V and J ends lost 10 bases and 0 bases respectively, with 13 bases between them. The CDR3 loop spans 13 amino acids. CDR1 and CDR2 from the germline V gene are MNHNY and SVGAGI (reference sequence).

CDR3 nucleotides: TGTGCCAGCGGGGACAGGGTGTTAACCTACGAGCAGTACTTC. Residues: CASGDRVLTYEQYF. This chain uses TRBV27 with TRBJ2-7, with 9 nucleotides matching TRBD1. The CDR3 totals 14 residues. The V gene end was trimmed by 8 bases and the J gene end by 2 bases; junction bases not matched to a gene: 7. Germline V CDR1 and CDR2: MNHEY, SMNVEV (reference sequence).

DNA for the CDR3: TGTGCCAGCAGGCGCCGGACAGGGACGGATGGCTACACCTTC. Translated: CASRRRTGTDGYTF. The chain is built from TRBV2 and TRBJ1-2; 8 bases are a match to TRBD1. Germline values: CDR1 SNHLY, CDR2 FYNNEI. The CDR3 runs to 14 residues. V shed 6 bases, J shed 6 bases, and the junction held 9 bases outside the gene matches.

J is TRBJ1-2 and V is TRBV6-5, with unresolved D. Germline assignment: CDR1 MNHEY and CDR2 SVGAGI. The CDR3 covers 13 residues. The V end lost 6 bases, the J end lost 2 bases, and 10 bases lay between the germline ends. The CDR3: CASSSGENYGYTF. For the CDR3, the DNA is TGTGCCAGCAGCAGCGGGGAAAACTATGGCTACACCTTC.

A few counts support this clone. This chain uses TRBV7-2 with TRBJ1-5; D is unresolved. The CDR3 contains 13 residues. Germline V gives CDR1 SGHTA, CDR2 FQGNSA. V was shortened by 5 bases and J by 0 bases, with 5 bases between the two germline ends. The CDR3 loop reads CASSTHSNQPQHF. CDR3 DNA sequence: TGTGCCAGCAGCACACATAGCAATCAGCCCCAGCATTTT.

The chain employs TRBV29-1 and TRBJ1-1, with D tentatively TRBD1 (5 bases). CDR1 is SQVTM and CDR2 is ANQGSEA in the germline V gene. V was cut by 3 bases and J by 0 bases, with 8 bases left in between. The CDR3 extends over 13 amino acids. CDR3 nucleotide sequence: TGCAGCGTTGATCGGGGGATGAACACTGAAGCTTTCTTT. Encoded protein: CSVDRGMNTEAFF.

This sequence joins TRBV6-1 and TRBJ2-1; TRBD1 aligns across 9 bases. This CDR3 has 14 amino acids. Germline V gene data show CDR1 as MNHNS and CDR2 as SASEGT. V gave up 1 base and J gave up 8 bases; unmatched junction bases: 3. CDR3 in DNA: TGTGCCAGCAGTGAAGAACAGGGGGCCTATGAGCAGTTCTTC. The encoded protein is CASSEEQGAYEQFF.

The chain links TRBV5-4 to TRBJ1-5; TRBD1 might be the D (5 bases). CDR1 is SGHNT and CDR2 is YYREEE in the germline V gene (reference sequence). This CDR3 contains 14 residues. Trimming left V 1 base short and J 4 bases short, with 9 bases between. The DNA for the CDR3 is TGTGCCAGCAGCTTGCAGGGCCCAAATCAGCCCCAGCATTTT. Protein: CASSLQGPNQPQHF.

This clone was observed a handful of times. The chain is built from TRBV28 and TRBJ1-2; the match to TRBD1 covers 8 bases. CDR3 length: 14 amino acids. In germline, CDR1 is MDHEN, CDR2 SYDVKM. V was pared by 1 base and J by 5 bases, with 3 bases of the junction left unmatched. The CDR3 region has the DNA TGTGCCAGCAGTTTATCCGACAGGGGATATGGCTACACCTTC. As protein: CASSLSDRGYGYTF.

This rearrangement joins TRBV29-1 to TRBJ2-1; TRBD2 matches at 9 bases. CDR3 length: 11 amino acids. Germline assignment: CDR1 SQVTM and CDR2 ANQGSEA. The ends lost 7 bases at V and 9 bases at J; junction bases unmatched: 4. CDR3 region: CSGVAGVEQFF. The CDR3 bases are TGCAGCGGTGTAGCGGGAGTTGAGCAGTTCTTC.

The CDR3 protein is CASSLETAGQETQYF. CDR3 sequence (DNA): TGTGCCAGCAGCTTAGAGACAGCGGGTCAAGAGACCCAGTACTTC. J is TRBJ2-5 and V is TRBV7-2; possibly TRBD2 for D (6 bases). There are 15 residues in the CDR3. V was shortened by 1 base and J by 2 bases, with 11 bases between the two germline ends. Germline V gene sequence: CDR1 SGHTA, CDR2 FQGNSA.

CDR3 bases: TGCAGCGTTGTTCTTCGTGCGGATACGCAGTATTTT. Its protein is CSVVLRADTQYF. The chain has TRBV29-1 and TRBJ2-3; no clear D. The germline CDR1 and CDR2 sequences are SQVTM and ANQGSEA. Trimming took 4 bases from V and 6 from J, leaving 11 bases between them. This CDR3 is built from 12 residues.

The rearrangement joins TRBV6-6 to TRBJ1-1; 7 positions agree with TRBD1. The CDR3 runs 13 residues. Germline V lookup: CDR1 MNHNY, CDR2 SVGAGI (reference sequence). V shed 6 bases and J 7 bases; nucleotides not matched to a gene: 8. The CDR3 protein is CASRRQGSVEAFF. CDR3 nucleotide sequence: TGTGCCAGCAGAAGACAGGGAAGCGTTGAAGCTTTCTTT.

CDR3 coding DNA: TGCGCCAGCAGTCAAAGCTTCGGCTACACCTTC. Translated: CASSQSFGYTF. This chain joins TRBV23-1 and TRBJ1-2; the D is unclear. TRBV23-1 is an open reading frame whose function is uncertain. The length of the CDR3 is 11 residues. V lost 2 bases and J 8 bases, leaving 6 bases between the germline ends.

Only a few counts were recorded for this clone. The rearrangement uses TRBV7-3 and TRBJ2-1, with 12 bases aligning to TRBD2. The V gene's germline CDR1 is SGHTA and CDR2 FQGTGA. V lost 5 bases and J lost 2; bases outside the gene matches: 4. The CDR3 is made up of 16 amino acids. The CDR3 loop reads CASSVSSGRAYNEQFF. The DNA for the CDR3 is TGTGCCAGCAGCGTATCTAGCGGGAGGGCCTACAATGAGCAGTTCTTC. Based on the CDR3 plus reference TRBV7-3 and TRBJ2-1, the full variable domain is GAGVSQTPSNKVTEKGKYVELRCDPISGHTALYWYRQSLGQGPEFLIYFQGTGAADDSGLPNDRFFAVRPEGSVSTLKIQRTERGDSAVYLCASSVSSGRAYNEQFFGPGTRLTVL.

The chain combines TRBV29-1 with TRBJ1-2; D may be TRBD1 (5 bases). The length of the CDR3 is 14 residues. V lost 5 bases, J lost 1 base, and 14 bases lay in between. Germline V lookup: CDR1 SQVTM, CDR2 ANQGSEA. The CDR3 region has the DNA TGCAGCGTTACGCAGGGATCGAGTAACTATGGCTACACCTTC. Residues: CSVTQGSSNYGYTF. The whole variable domain, filled in from reference TRBV29-1 and TRBJ1-2, reads SAVISQKPSRDICQRGTSLTIQCQVDSQVTMMFWYRQQPGQSLTLIATANQGSEATYESGFVIDKFPISRPNLTFSTLTVSNMSPEDSSIYLCSVTQGSSNYGYTFGSGTRLTVV.

This clone showed up just a few times. The CDR3 sequence: CASRRSETQYF. As DNA, the CDR3 is TGTGCCAGCCGTAGGTCCGAGACCCAGTACTTC. This chain links TRBV27 with TRBJ2-5; unclear D gene. Germline assignment: CDR1 MNHEY and CDR2 SMNVEV (reference sequence). The CDR3 is made up of 11 amino acids. Trimming shortened V by 8 bases and J by 5 bases, and 9 bases separated the two germline ends.